The rows below give T cell receptor beta chains drawn from one sample of a study of T cell repertoires in ileal Crohn's disease. TCRdb's table, derived via immunoSEQ multiplex PCR, lists solely in-frame clones and lacks some. The sample has about 17,000 clones, 60% seen once. Sequencing used ileal tissue. These TCRs come from an adult with Crohn's disease. The CDR3 runs from the conserved cysteine through the conserved F or W. The D gene is left open where the match is weak. Expanded clones get a size class; other rows say once, few or many, or leave the size out.

J,V,D,size,DNA,CDR3
TRBJ1-1,TRBV6-5,-,few,TGTGCCAGTGGGTCGAGGCGTGAAGCTTTCTTT,CASGSRREAFF
TRBJ2-7,TRBV10-2,-,-,TGCGCCAGCAGTGATGGACAACCCTACGAGCAGTACTTC,CASSDGQPYEQYF
TRBJ2-7,TRBV7-6,-,-,TGTGCCAGCAGTCTCAAAGCGGGTTACGAGCAGTACTTC,CASSLKAGYEQYF
TRBJ1-3,TRBV13,TRBD1,-,TGTGCCAGCAGCTTAAGCAGGGGGCATGGAAACACCATATATTTT,CASSLSRGHGNTIYF
TRBJ2-6,TRBV5-1,TRBD1,-,TGCGCCAGCAGCCCAGGGGGCGAGAGGGCCAACGTCCTGACTTTC,CASSPGGERANVLTF
TRBJ2-6,TRBV6-1,-,few,TGTGCCAGCAGTCCCAGGGATGCTGGGGCCAACGTCCTGACTTTC,CASSPRDAGANVLTF
TRBJ1-1,TRBV2,TRBD1,-,TGTGCCAGTAGGGACAGGTGGAACACTGAAGCTTTCTTT,CASRDRWNTEAFF
TRBJ2-7,TRBV27,-,once,TGTGCCAGCAGTCTCCTCTACGAGCAGTACTTC,CASSLLYEQYF
TRBJ1-2,TRBV5-4,TRBD1,-,TGTGCCAGCAGCTTTAGACAGGGGGCGCGCTATGGCTACACCTTC,CASSFRQGARYGYTF
TRBJ2-2,TRBV6-5,-,-,TGTGCCAGCAGTTTTCGGGTGATGAACACCGGGGAGCTGTTTTTT,CASSFRVMNTGELFF
TRBJ2-2,TRBV29-1,TRBD2,few,TGCAGCGCTAGGGAGGGGAGCACCGGGGAGCTGTTTTTT,CSAREGSTGELFF
TRBJ2-5,TRBV18,-,-,TGTGCCAGCTCACCACCGGGACTCCAAGAGACCCAGTACTTC,CASSPPGLQETQYF
TRBJ2-7,TRBV9,-,-,TGTGCCAGCAGCCCAAAGCCCGGGTCTACCTACGAGCAGTACTTC,CASSPKPGSTYEQYF
TRBJ2-2,TRBV9,-,-,TGTGCCAGCAGCGTAGACAGTCATACGAACACCGGGGAGCTGTTTTTT,CASSVDSHTNTGELFF
TRBJ1-2,TRBV27,-,few,TGTGCCAGCAGTTTAGTCTACGGACAATCATATGGCTACACCTTC,CASSLVYGQSYGYTF
TRBJ2-7,TRBV30,TRBD2,-,TGTGCCTGGCGCTCGGGCGGGAGTTCCTACGAGCAGTACTTC,CAWRSGGSSYEQYF
TRBJ2-6,TRBV2,-,-,TGTGCCAGCAGCGATATCGCTAGCTCTGGGGCCAACGTCCTGACTTTC,CASSDIASSGANVLTF
TRBJ2-3,TRBV28,-,medium-sized,TGTGCCAGCGGGCCCCTAACGCAGTATTTT,CASGPLTQYF
TRBJ1-1,TRBV7-8,-,few,TGTGCCAGCAGCTTAGCCCGTCGGGAGCTCTTGACTGAAGCTTTCTTT,CASSLARRELLTEAFF
TRBJ2-7,TRBV18,-,-,TGTGCCAGCTCACCTTCAAGCACCTACGAGCAGTACTTC,CASSPSSTYEQYF
TRBJ1-5,TRBV30,TRBD1,-,TGTGCCTGGGGCGCAGGGGGCGGTCAGCCCCAGCATTTT,CAWGAGGGQPQHF
TRBJ2-7,TRBV7-9,TRBD2,-,TGTGCCAGCTGCCAAGGGACTAGCGGCTACGAGCAGTACTTC,CASCQGTSGYEQYF
TRBJ2-7,TRBV7-2,-,-,TGTGCCAGCAGCTTCTCCGACAGTTACTACGAGCAGTACTTC,CASSFSDSYYEQYF
TRBJ2-2,TRBV7-6,TRBD2,-,TGTGCCAGCAGCCCTAACCCTCGGGGGGGGAGCGGGGAGCTGTTTTTT,CASSPNPRGGSGELFF
TRBJ1-5,TRBV5-8,-,-,TGTGCCAGCAGCCCTTACAATCAGCCCCAGCATTTT,CASSPYNQPQHF
TRBJ2-3,TRBV6-6,-,few,TGTGCCAGCAGTTACGCCTCGCGAACAGATACGCAGTATTTT,CASSYASRTDTQYF
TRBJ2-2,TRBV11-2,-,-,TGTGCCAGCAGCTTACCTTTGAACACCGGGGAGCTGTTTTTT,CASSLPLNTGELFF
TRBJ2-7,TRBV4-2,-,-,TGTGCCAGCAGCCCGAAGGGGGCGGGGTACTACGAGCAGTACTTC,CASSPKGAGYYEQYF
TRBJ2-5,TRBV6-1,-,few,TGTGCCAGCAGTCTTGCACTGGGGGCTGGAGAGACCCAGTACTTC,CASSLALGAGETQYF